Below, 10 T cell receptor beta chains from the same sample are listed, as sequenced in a study of control samples from healthy donors and cancer patients. Sequencing was performed with immunoSEQ multiplex PCR; in TCRdb, only in-frame clones are kept and a portion is missing. The sample has 200,000 or so clones; roughly 94% are singletons. Sequences were obtained from blood. These TCRs come from a man aged 45-65 years in good health.

The CDR3 reads CASLQGYGYTF. The CDR3 nucleotides are TGTGCCAGTCTACAGGGCTATGGCTACACCTTC. The chain links TRBV19 to TRBJ1-2; possibly TRBD1 for D (6 bases). The germline gives CDR1 LNHDA, CDR2 SQIVND (reference sequence). This CDR3 spans 11 amino acids. Trimming left V 8 bases short and J 4 bases short, with 8 bases between.

V and J are TRBV30 and TRBJ2-1; D assignment may be TRBD1 or TRBD2 (5 bases each). Germline V lookup: CDR1 GTSNPN, CDR2 SVGIG (reference sequence). The V gene lost 3 bases and the J gene lost 4 bases, with 13 bases spanning the gap. The CDR3 spans 14 residues. The CDR3 region is CAWRVRGLYNEQFF. For the CDR3, the DNA is TGTGCCTGGAGAGTACGGGGCCTTTACAATGAGCAGTTCTTC.

CDR3 coding DNA: TGTGCCAGCAGTGGGTCGCAGTCTAATGAAAAACTGTTTTTT. This encodes CASSGSQSNEKLFF. The rearrangement links TRBV2 to TRBJ1-4; D uncertain. The ends were cut back, 4 bases at V and 3 bases at J, with 9 bases in the middle. Germline CDR1 and CDR2: SNHLY and FYNNEI. This CDR3 spans 14 amino acids.

V is TRBV5-1 and J is TRBJ2-7, with D perhaps TRBD2 (8 bases). The CDR3 length is 14 residues. The V end was cut by 4 bases, the J end by 2 bases, with 13 bases between. The germline V gene has CDR1 SGHRS and CDR2 YFSETQ. CDR3 amino acids: CASSREGQTYEQYF. The CDR3 DNA sequence: TGCGCCAGCAGCCGGGAGGGACAGACCTACGAGCAGTACTTC.

This chain's CDR3 is CASSSGGPAYEQYF. CDR3 coding DNA: TGTGCCAGCAGCTCCGGGGGCCCAGCGTACGAGCAGTACTTC. V and J are TRBV28 and TRBJ2-7; possibly TRBD1 or TRBD2 for D (6 bases each). Per the germline V gene, CDR1 is MDHEN and CDR2 is SYDVKM. CDR3 length: 14 residues. The germline V and J ends were trimmed by 6 bases and 4 bases, with 16 bases remaining between them. The entire variable domain, with the rest obtained from reference TRBV28 and TRBJ2-7, is as follows: DVKVTQSSRYLVKRTGEKVFLECVQDMDHENMFWYRQDPGLGLRLIYFSYDVKMKEKGDIPEGYSVSREKKERFSLILESASTNQTSMYLCASSSGGPAYEQYFGPGTRLTVT.

The chain uses TRBV6-5 and TRBJ2-7, with TRBD1 as a possible D gene (5 bases). The CDR3 totals 13 residues. The germline CDR1 and CDR2 sequences are MNHEY and SVGAGI. V was trimmed by 10 bases and J by 6 bases, leaving 19 bases between them. The CDR3 coding sequence is TGTGCCATCGCGGCAGGGCAGCCCCTCGAGCAGTACGTC. Protein: CAIAAGQPLEQYV.

The chain is built from TRBV9 and TRBJ2-7; possibly TRBD2 for D (7 bases). Germline loops: CDR1 SGDLS, CDR2 YYNGEE. V was trimmed by 6 bases and J by 7 bases, leaving 17 bases between them. The CDR3 is made up of 13 amino acids. CDR3 bases: TGTGCCAGCAACGAGGGGGGGCCGTATGAGCAGTACTTC. Translation gives CASNEGGPYEQYF.

This sequence joins TRBV7-3 and TRBJ2-1; no firm D call. V was pared by 3 bases and J by 10 bases, with 7 bases between. CDR1 is SGHTA, CDR2 FQGTGA, per germline. This CDR3 region has 11 residues. The CDR3 sequence: CASSFSTEQFF. The CDR3 coding sequence is TGTGCCAGCAGCTTCTCAACGGAGCAGTTCTTC. Complete variable domain (other parts from reference TRBV7-3 and TRBJ2-1): GAGVSQTPSNKVTEKGKYVELRCDPISGHTALYWYRQSLGQGPEFLIYFQGTGAADDSGLPNDRFFAVRPEGSVSTLKIQRTERGDSAVYLCASSFSTEQFFGPGTRLTVL.

The chain uses TRBV6-6 and TRBJ2-1, with D perhaps TRBD2 (6 bases). Looked up from germline, CDR1 is MNHNY and CDR2 is SVGAGI (reference sequence). V lost 5 bases, J lost 1 base, and 12 bases lay in between. The CDR3 loop spans 15 amino acids. CDR3 in amino acids: CASSTGTLSYNEQFF. The CDR3 nucleotides read TGTGCCAGCAGTACTGGGACTCTTTCCTACAATGAGCAGTTCTTC.

This clone was observed a single time. The V and J genes are TRBV5-8 and TRBJ2-1; D unclear. Trimming stripped 2 bases from V and 12 bases from J, with 3 bases between. This CDR3 is 9 amino acids long. In germline, CDR1 is SGHTS, CDR2 YDEGEE. In nucleotides, the CDR3 is TGTGCCAGCAGCTTTGTGCAGTTCTTC. It encodes CASSFVQFF.